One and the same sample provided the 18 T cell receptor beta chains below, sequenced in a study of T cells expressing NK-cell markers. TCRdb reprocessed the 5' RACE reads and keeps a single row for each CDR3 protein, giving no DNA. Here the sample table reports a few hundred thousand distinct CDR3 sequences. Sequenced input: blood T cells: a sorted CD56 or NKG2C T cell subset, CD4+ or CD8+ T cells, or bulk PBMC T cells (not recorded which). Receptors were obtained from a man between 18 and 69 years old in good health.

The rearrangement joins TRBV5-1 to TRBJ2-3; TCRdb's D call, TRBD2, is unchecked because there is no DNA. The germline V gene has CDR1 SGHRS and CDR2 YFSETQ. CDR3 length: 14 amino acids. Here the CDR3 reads CASSFLAGSGTQYF.

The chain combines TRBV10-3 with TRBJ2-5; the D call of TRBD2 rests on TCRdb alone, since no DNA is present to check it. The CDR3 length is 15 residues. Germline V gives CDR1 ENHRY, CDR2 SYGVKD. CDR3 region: CATAVLAIPGETQYF.

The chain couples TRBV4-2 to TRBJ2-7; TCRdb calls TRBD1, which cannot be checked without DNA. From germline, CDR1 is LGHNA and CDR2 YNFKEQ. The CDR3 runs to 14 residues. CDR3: CASSQDQGGGEQYF.

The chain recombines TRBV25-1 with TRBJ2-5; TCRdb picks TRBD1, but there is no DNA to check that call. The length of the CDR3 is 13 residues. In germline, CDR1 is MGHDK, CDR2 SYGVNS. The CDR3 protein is CASSNRQGETQYF.

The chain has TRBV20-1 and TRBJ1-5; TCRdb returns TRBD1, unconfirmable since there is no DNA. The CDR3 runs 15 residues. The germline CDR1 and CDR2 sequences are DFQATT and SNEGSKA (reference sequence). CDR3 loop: CSARPQGARSQPQHF.

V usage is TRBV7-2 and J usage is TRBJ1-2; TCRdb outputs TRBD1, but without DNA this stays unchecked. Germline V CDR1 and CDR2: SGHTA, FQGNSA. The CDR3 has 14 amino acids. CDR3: CASSGTRQGYGYTF.

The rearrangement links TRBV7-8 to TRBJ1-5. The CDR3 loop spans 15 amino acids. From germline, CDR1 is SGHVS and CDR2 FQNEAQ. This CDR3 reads CASSLDRYSNQPQHF.

CDR3 protein: CAWKLAGGPQTIF. This chain uses TRBV30 with TRBJ2-1; the D call from TCRdb, TRBD2, cannot be confirmed without DNA. This CDR3 has 13 amino acids. The germline CDR1 and CDR2 sequences are GTSNPN and SVGIG (reference sequence).

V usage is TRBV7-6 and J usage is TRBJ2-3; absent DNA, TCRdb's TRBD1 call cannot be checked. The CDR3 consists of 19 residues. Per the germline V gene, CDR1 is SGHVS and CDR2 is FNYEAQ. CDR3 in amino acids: CASSLVVAGASLGIDTQYF.

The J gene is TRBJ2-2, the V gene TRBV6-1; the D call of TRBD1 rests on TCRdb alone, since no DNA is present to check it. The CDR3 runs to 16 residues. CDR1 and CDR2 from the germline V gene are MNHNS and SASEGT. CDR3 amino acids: CASRADDRGRIGELFF.

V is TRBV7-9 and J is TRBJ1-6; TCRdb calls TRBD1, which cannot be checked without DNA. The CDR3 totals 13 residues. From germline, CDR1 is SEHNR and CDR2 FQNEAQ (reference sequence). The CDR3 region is CASGRGSSGTLHF.

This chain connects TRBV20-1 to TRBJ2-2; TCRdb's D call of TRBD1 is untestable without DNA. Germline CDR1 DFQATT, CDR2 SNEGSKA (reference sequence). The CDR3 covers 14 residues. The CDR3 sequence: CSAQRGGNTGELFF.

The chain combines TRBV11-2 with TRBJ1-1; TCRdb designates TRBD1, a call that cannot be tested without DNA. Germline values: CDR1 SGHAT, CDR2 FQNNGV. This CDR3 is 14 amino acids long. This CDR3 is CASSVRQGPTEAFF.

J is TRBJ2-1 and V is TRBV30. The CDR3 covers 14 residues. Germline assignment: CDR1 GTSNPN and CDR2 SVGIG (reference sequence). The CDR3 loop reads CAWSEASAYNEQFF.

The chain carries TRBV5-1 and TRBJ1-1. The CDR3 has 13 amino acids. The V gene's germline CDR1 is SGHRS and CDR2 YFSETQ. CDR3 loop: CASTYEGNTEAFF.

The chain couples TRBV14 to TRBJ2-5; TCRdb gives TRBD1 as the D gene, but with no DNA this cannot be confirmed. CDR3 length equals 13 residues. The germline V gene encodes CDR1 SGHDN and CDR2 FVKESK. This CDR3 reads CASTSRVAETQYF.

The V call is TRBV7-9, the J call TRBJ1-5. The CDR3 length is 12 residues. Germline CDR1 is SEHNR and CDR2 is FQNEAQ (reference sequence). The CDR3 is CASSSQTRPQHF.

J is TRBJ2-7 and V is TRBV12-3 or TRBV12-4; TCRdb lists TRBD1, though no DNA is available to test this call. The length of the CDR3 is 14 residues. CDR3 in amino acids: CASSTLKGAYEQYF.